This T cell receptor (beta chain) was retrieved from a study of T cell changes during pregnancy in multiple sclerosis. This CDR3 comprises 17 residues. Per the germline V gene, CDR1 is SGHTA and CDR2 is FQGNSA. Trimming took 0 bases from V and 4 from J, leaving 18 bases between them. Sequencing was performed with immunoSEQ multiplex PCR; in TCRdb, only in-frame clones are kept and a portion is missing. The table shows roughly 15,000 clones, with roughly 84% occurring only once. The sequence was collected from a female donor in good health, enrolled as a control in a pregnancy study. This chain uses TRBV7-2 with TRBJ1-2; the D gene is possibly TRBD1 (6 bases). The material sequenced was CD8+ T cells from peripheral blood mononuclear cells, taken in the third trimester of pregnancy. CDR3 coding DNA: TGTGCCAGCAGCTTAGCTGGGGACACTTATCAATCCTATGGCTACACCTTC. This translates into CASSLAGDTYQSYGYTF. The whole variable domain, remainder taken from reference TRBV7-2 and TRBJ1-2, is GAGVSQSPSNKVTEKGKDVELRCDPISGHTALYWYRQSLGQGLEFLIYFQGNSAPDKSGLPSDRFSAERTGGSVSTLTIQRTQQEDSAVYLCASSLAGDTYQSYGYTFGSGTRLTVV.